Each of the 25 T cell receptor beta chains below was sequenced from the same sample in a study of cytomegalovirus exposure and HLA in healthy donors (TCRdb year 2017). Library prep was done by the immunoSEQ multiplex PCR assay. The multiplex PCR relied on a mix of 60 forward primers for TCR Vbeta segments and 13 reverse primers for TCR Jbeta segments. TCRdb carries this immuneACCESS record with in-frame sequences only. Its versions omit some clonotypes, under half of them owing to an unresolved V gene in the studies checked, with the rest unexplained. A total of 75,000 to 95,000 clones appear in this sample, 69% of them only once. 2.5% to 3% of the sample is held by the ten biggest clonotypes. The sample taken for sequencing was PBMCs. The receptors were sampled from a man aged 50 to 59 in good health and CMV-seronegative.

J is TRBJ2-1 and V is TRBV7-6; tentatively, D is TRBD1 (5 bases). Germline V lookup: CDR1 SGHVS, CDR2 FNYEAQ. With 5 bases removed from V and 2 bases from J, the gap between germline ends came to 10 bases. This CDR3 contains 14 residues. The CDR3 DNA is TGTGCCAGCAGCCCAGGGCCCGCCTACAATGAGCAGTTCTTC. Protein sequence: CASSPGPAYNEQFF.

The gene calls are TRBV7-2 and TRBJ2-1; 8 bases line up with TRBD1. CDR3 length: 15 residues. CDR1 and CDR2 from the germline V gene are SGHTA and FQGNSA. V dropped 5 bases and J dropped 2; count of bases not matched to a gene: 5. The CDR3 sequence is CASSPGQGPYNEQFF. The DNA for the CDR3 is TGTGCCAGCAGCCCTGGACAGGGACCCTACAATGAGCAGTTCTTC.

This rearrangement joins TRBV4-1 to TRBJ1-6, with TRBD1 identical over 7 bases. V shed 1 base, J shed 7 bases, and the junction held 10 bases outside the gene matches. Germline V gives CDR1 MGHRA, CDR2 YSYEKL. The CDR3 is made up of 17 amino acids. The CDR3 loop is CASSQVGARDRNSPLHF. CDR3 sequence (DNA): TGCGCCAGCAGCCAAGTGGGAGCCCGGGACAGAAATTCACCCCTCCACTTT.

This chain uses TRBV7-9 with TRBJ2-3; perhaps TRBD2 as D (5 bases). Germline CDR1 SEHNR, CDR2 FQNEAQ (reference sequence). The CDR3 is 17 amino acids. V lost 7 bases to trimming and J lost 1 base, with 21 bases between them. Here the CDR3 reads CASKTSFGIARTDTQYF. Written as DNA, the CDR3 is TGTGCCAGCAAAACCAGTTTCGGGATCGCGCGCACAGATACGCAGTATTTT.

V gene TRBV19 combines with J gene TRBJ1-2; 7 bases line up with TRBD1. CDR1 is LNHDA and CDR2 is SQIVND in the germline V gene (reference sequence). This CDR3 region has 15 residues. V gave up 4 bases and J gave up 0 bases; unmatched junction bases: 5. CDR3 amino acids: CASSRKTGTNYGYTF. The CDR3 DNA is TGTGCCAGTAGTAGAAAGACAGGGACTAACTATGGCTACACCTTC.

V and J are TRBV6-5 and TRBJ1-1; 8 bases agree with TRBD1. The trim removed 1 base at V and 4 bases at J, leaving 8 bases unmatched. Per the germline V gene, CDR1 is MNHEY and CDR2 is SVGAGI. The CDR3 length is 16 residues. In DNA form, the CDR3 reads TGTGCCAGCAGTTACTTCACAGGGGGGAAGGTCACTGAAGCTTTCTTT. This sequence encodes CASSYFTGGKVTEAFF.

V and J are TRBV4-3 and TRBJ2-7; 10 bases agree with TRBD2. This CDR3 region has 16 residues. Germline lookup yields CDR1 LGHNA and CDR2 YSLEER. The junction had 13 bases not matched to a gene; V was cut back by 4 bases and J by 7 bases. For the CDR3, the DNA is TGCGCCAGCAGCCCCCAACGGGCTAGCGGGGGTTATGAGCAGTACTTC. Amino acids: CASSPQRASGGYEQYF.

The chain carries TRBV15 and TRBJ1-2; 9 bases agree with TRBD1. V lost 0 bases, J lost 5 bases, and 4 bases stayed unmatched. Germline V gene data show CDR1 as LNHNV and CDR2 as YYDKDF (reference sequence). This CDR3 has 15 amino acids. In DNA, the CDR3 is TGTGCCACCAGCAGAGATAGGGACAGGGATTATGGCTACACCTTC. Translated: CATSRDRDRDYGYTF.

The table lists this clone with a count of one. This sequence joins TRBV7-2 and TRBJ2-1; TRBD2 agrees at 7 bases. The CDR3 consists of 14 residues. Germline trimming cut 5 bases from V and 4 bases from J; bases unmatched to any gene: 5. Germline CDR1 and CDR2: SGHTA and FQGNSA. CDR3 amino acids: CASSPGGMYNEQFF. The CDR3 coding sequence is TGTGCCAGCAGCCCCGGGGGGATGTACAATGAGCAGTTCTTC.

V gene TRBV12-2 combines with J gene TRBJ2-7; the table assigns TRBD1, which was not confirmed against the DNA. TRBV12-2 is flagged as a pseudogene. The CDR3 has 12 residues. The DNA for the CDR3 is TGTGCAAGTCGCCCTGACACCTACGAGCAGTACGTC. Residues: CASRPDTYEQYV.

The V gene is TRBV28, the J gene TRBJ1-2; no clear D. Looked up from germline, CDR1 is MDHEN and CDR2 is SYDVKM. The CDR3 covers 12 residues. The CDR3 nucleotides are TGTGGGGTTGGCCGGGGTAACTATGGCTACACCTTC. It translates to CGVGRGNYGYTF.

This clone was seen a few times. This sequence joins TRBV21-1 and TRBJ2-7; TRBD1, the table's D call, was not compared with the DNA. TRBV21-1 is an annotated pseudogene. The CDR3 extends over 13 amino acids. This CDR3 is CASSFYRAYEQYV. The DNA of the CDR3 is TGTGCCAGCTCATTCTACAGGGCCTACGAGCAGTACGTC.

The J gene is TRBJ2-7, the V gene TRBV6-6, with 12 bases matching TRBD2. Unmatched junction bases numbered 1, after V lost 6 bases and J lost 4 bases. The CDR3 spans 13 residues. Germline V gene sequence: CDR1 MNHNY, CDR2 SVGAGI (reference sequence). CDR3 DNA sequence: TGTGCCAGCAGGACTAGCGGGAGTTACGAGCAGTACGTC. Protein: CASRTSGSYEQYV.

This clone came up a few times. The chain has TRBV19 and TRBJ2-3, with no clear D. The CDR3 loop spans 14 amino acids. Trimming took off 6 bases at V and 2 bases at J, with 12 bases between the two ends. Per germline, CDR1 LNHDA and CDR2 SQIVND (reference sequence). CDR3 in DNA: TGTGCCAGTAGGTCTTCGAGAAACACAGATACGCAGTATTTT. Its translation is CASRSSRNTDTQYF.

V gene TRBV5-6 combines with J gene TRBJ2-1; 10 bases are shared with TRBD1. Trimming took 4 bases from V and 2 from J; bases not matched to a gene: 3. Germline V gene data show CDR1 as SGHDT and CDR2 as YYEEEE. This CDR3 region has 15 residues. The CDR3 DNA is TGTGCCAGCAGCGCCGACAGGGGGCCCTACAATGAGCAGTTCTTC. Encoded protein: CASSADRGPYNEQFF.

The chain couples TRBV5-4 to TRBJ2-1; possibly TRBD2 for D (6 bases). The CDR3 runs to 15 residues. Germline V gene lookup returns CDR1 SGHNT and CDR2 YYREEE (reference sequence). The V and J ends lost 5 bases and 4 bases respectively, with 16 bases between them. The CDR3 bases are TGTGCCAGCAGGGTCGGGGGTGCCTCTTACAATGAGCAGTTCTTC. This gives the protein CASRVGGASYNEQFF.

This sequence joins TRBV29-1 and TRBJ2-3, with D possibly matching TRBD2 (6 bases). The CDR3 loop spans 14 amino acids. Trimming shortened V by 4 bases and J by 4 bases, and 15 bases separated the two germline ends. Per the germline V gene, CDR1 is SQVTM and CDR2 is ANQGSEA. Here the CDR3 reads CSVGGGGRADTQYF. DNA of the CDR3: TGCAGCGTTGGGGGCGGAGGGAGAGCAGATACGCAGTATTTT.

DNA for the CDR3: TGTGCCAGCAAGAGACTAGCGATCACCGGGGAGCTGTTTTTT. Amino acids: CASKRLAITGELFF. The chain uses TRBV7-9 and TRBJ2-2, with 8 bases aligning to TRBD2. CDR3 length equals 14 residues. The J segment lost 4 bases and the V segment lost 7 bases, leaving 5 bases of the junction unmatched. Germline V gives CDR1 SEHNR, CDR2 FQNEAQ (reference sequence). Looking up the rest from reference TRBV7-9 and TRBJ2-2 gives the full variable domain: DTGVSQNPRHKITKRGQNVTFRCDPISEHNRLYWYRQTLGQGPEFLTYFQNEAQLEKSRLLSDRFSAERPKGSFSTLEIQRTEQGDSAMYLCASKRLAITGELFFGEGSRLTVL.

This clone appeared a few times. V usage is TRBV2 and J usage is TRBJ1-5; D gene ambiguous. CDR1 and CDR2 from the germline V gene are SNHLY and FYNNEI. Trimming took off 6 bases at V and 7 bases at J, with 13 bases between the two ends. CDR3 length: 13 amino acids. The DNA of the CDR3 is TGTGCCAGCAGGAGGTGGGTCGTCCAGCCCCAGCATTTT. Translation gives CASRRWVVQPQHF.

The chain uses TRBV7-2 and TRBJ1-4, with TRBD1 identical over 7 bases. This CDR3 comprises 18 residues. Germline-derived CDR1 and CDR2 are SGHTA and FQGNSA. With V trimmed by 4 bases and J by 0 bases, 11 bases remained unmatched. The CDR3 sequence is CASSSPRDRVATNEKLFF. The DNA for the CDR3 is TGTGCCAGCAGCTCACCTAGGGACAGAGTTGCAACTAATGAAAAACTGTTTTTT.

The V and J genes are TRBV9 and TRBJ1-2; 7 nucleotides line up with TRBD1. V shed 4 bases and J 3 bases; nucleotides not matched to a gene: 3. The CDR3 extends over 13 amino acids. Per germline, CDR1 SGDLS and CDR2 YYNGEE. CDR3 in amino acids: CASSTGEYYGYTF. CDR3 in DNA: TGTGCCAGCAGCACAGGGGAATACTATGGCTACACCTTC.

The V and J genes are TRBV29-1 and TRBJ2-1; 9 bases are shared with TRBD2. CDR1 and CDR2 (germline): SQVTM, ANQGSEA. Trimming took 4 bases from V and 4 from J; bases not matched to a gene: 8. This CDR3 region has 15 residues. CDR3: CSVGVQLAGYNEQFF. The DNA for the CDR3 is TGCAGCGTTGGGGTTCAGCTAGCGGGGTACAATGAGCAGTTCTTC.

The chain links TRBV18 to TRBJ1-5; 7 nucleotides line up with TRBD1. The CDR3 runs to 14 residues. CDR1 and CDR2 from the germline V gene are KGHSH and LQKENI. Unmatched junction bases numbered 7, after V lost 5 bases and J lost 6 bases. The CDR3 nucleotides are TGTGCCAGCTCAAAACAGGGGACGGGTCAGCCCCAGCATTTT. It is translated as CASSKQGTGQPQHF. Looking up the rest from reference TRBV18 and TRBJ1-5 gives the full variable domain: NAGVMQNPRHLVRRRGQEARLRCSPMKGHSHVYWYRQLPEEGLKFMVYLQKENIIDESGMPKERFSAEFPKEGPSILRIQQVVRGDSAAYFCASSKQGTGQPQHFGDGTRLSIL.

The rearrangement joins TRBV4-3 to TRBJ2-1; 8 positions agree with TRBD2. V gave up 0 bases and J gave up 3 bases; unmatched junction bases: 4. Germline-derived CDR1 and CDR2 are LGHNA and YSLEER. The length of the CDR3 is 16 residues. CDR3 in amino acids: CASSQDGLAGYNEQFF. The CDR3 nucleotides read TGCGCCAGCAGCCAAGATGGGCTAGCGGGCTACAATGAGCAGTTCTTC.

V gene TRBV5-1 combines with J gene TRBJ1-6; 7 positions agree with TRBD1. This CDR3 contains 14 residues. Trimming at V came to 8 bases and at J to 8 bases, leaving 10 bases not matched to a gene. CDR1 SGHRS and CDR2 YFSETQ come from the germline V gene. The CDR3 nucleotides are TGCGCCAGTAAGTCCACAGGGGTGGATTCACCCCTCCACTTT. Protein: CASKSTGVDSPLHF. Filled out from reference TRBV5-1 and TRBJ1-6, the complete variable domain reads KAGVTQTPRYLIKTRGQQVTLSCSPISGHRSVSWYQQTPGQGLQFLFEYFSETQRNKGNFPGRFSGRQFSNSRSEMNVSTLELGDSALYLCASKSTGVDSPLHFGNGTRLTVT.